This T cell receptor beta chain was identified in a study of shared clonotypes between healthy human individuals. Overall study findings and caveats: With a handful of donors compared, 4.5% to 6.5% of naive CD4 clonotypes were shared. Blood alone was sampled, and tissue repertoires likely differ. Generally, naive subsets (rather than memory subsets) showed larger estimated richness. Among donors, clonotype sharing was expected to be affected by sequencing depth.

This CDR3 has 14 residues. CDR1 SGHVS and CDR2 FQNEAQ come from the germline V gene. V gave up 8 bases and J gave up 5 bases; unmatched junction bases: 7. Clones were sequenced by immunoSEQ multiplex PCR, and TCRdb holds only the in-frame ones, with some missing. The table includes about 1 million clones, around 76% detected once. As to this clone: What it recognizes is unknown.

The sequenced material came from memory CD4+ T cells sorted from blood. Sample subset: CD45RA-negative fraction. The chain has TRBV7-8 and TRBJ2-3, with TRBD1 matching over 10 bases. The sequence derives from a man aged 18 to 29 in good health. CDR3 DNA: TGTGCCAGCGGTGTCGACAGGGGGCAAGATACGCAGTATTTT. It encodes CASGVDRGQDTQYF.